These T cell receptor beta chains were read from a single sample in a study of shared clonotypes between healthy human individuals. Some clones are missing from TCRdb's copy, which holds only in-frame ones; the method was immunoSEQ multiplex PCR. Altogether 1 million to 1.2 million clones are present, approximately 80% being singletons, with the ten largest covering approximately 0.9%. Material: memory CD4+ T cells from PBMCs. The receptor source for this set is a man aged 18 to 29 in good health. Some clones in this sample may be carry-over from other donors' samples. The CDR3 runs from the conserved cysteine through the conserved F or W. D genes are given only for firm matches. Expanded clones get a size class; other rows say once, few or many, or leave the size out.

TRBV6-1	-	TRBJ1-5	-	TGTGCCAGCAGTCTATATACGGCTCAGCCCCAGCATTTT	CASSLYTAQPQHF
TRBV6-5	-	TRBJ2-3	-	TGTGCCAGCAGGTCCCCCCAGGGGGGGCAGTATTTT	CASRSPQGGQYF
TRBV7-2	-	TRBJ2-7	-	TGTGCCAGCAGCCCGACTTCGAACTACGAGCAGTACTTC	CASSPTSNYEQYF
TRBV18	-	TRBJ1-1	-	TGTGCCAGCTCACCACGGGAGAACACTGAAGCTTTCTTT	CASSPRENTEAFF
TRBV19	many	TRBJ1-4	-	TGTGCCAGTAGTATTTCAGGGGAAAATGAAAAACTGTTTTTT	CASSISGENEKLFF
TRBV5-1	-	TRBJ1-2	TRBD1	TGCGCCAGCAGCTCGTTTGGAGGGACAGCGCTCTATGGCTACACCTTC	CASSSFGGTALYGYTF
TRBV9	few	TRBJ2-5	-	TGTGCCAGCAGCGCCCTCGGTCCGTGGGAGACCCAGTACTTC	CASSALGPWETQYF
TRBV5-6	-	TRBJ2-7	-	TGTGCCAGCAGCTTGGATCCGGGGTCCTCCTACGAGCAGTACTTC	CASSLDPGSSYEQYF
TRBV5-1	few	TRBJ1-1	-	TGCGCCAGCAGCTTGCAGGGTAGCACTGAAGCTTTCTTT	CASSLQGSTEAFF
TRBV19	-	TRBJ2-4	TRBD2	TGTGCCAGTAGTATAGCTAGCGGGGGGGACATTCAGTACTTC	CASSIASGGDIQYF
TRBV7-9	-	TRBJ2-4	-	TGTGCCAGCAGCAAGGACGTGAACATTCAGTACTTC	CASSKDVNIQYF
TRBV7-8	once	TRBJ1-5	-	TGTGCCAGCTCAGGGGTAGGGGCCGACAATCAGCCCCAGCATTTT	CASSGVGADNQPQHF
TRBV5-5	-	TRBJ2-7	TRBD1	TGTGCCAGCAGCCCTGACAGGGCCCAGTACTTC	CASSPDRAQYF
TRBV7-9	-	TRBJ2-6	-	TGTGCCAGCAGCTCCCTACCGGGCAGGAGCTCTGGGGCCAACGTCCTGACTTTC	CASSSLPGRSSGANVLTF
TRBV28	-	TRBJ1-2	-	TGTGCCAGCAGCGACCATAGGTATGGCTACACCTTC	CASSDHRYGYTF
TRBV28	-	TRBJ1-5	TRBD1	TGTGCCAGCAGTTCCCTTGGGACAGGCCCCAGGGGCGGGCAGCCCCAGCATTTT	CASSSLGTGPRGGQPQHF
TRBV15	-	TRBJ2-6	-	TGTGCCACCAGCAGAGCCCTCTCTGGGGCCAACGTCCTGACTTTC	CATSRALSGANVLTF
TRBV28	-	TRBJ2-7	-	TGTGCCAGCAGTTTCGGGCGGAGAACCTACGAGCAGTACTTC	CASSFGRRTYEQYF
TRBV30	-	TRBJ2-2	-	TGTGTTTGGGCGGGACAGCTTGACGCCGGGGAGCTGTTTTTT	CVWAGQLDAGELFF
TRBV2	-	TRBJ2-3	-	TGTGCCAGCAGTTACGTGACAGATACGCAGTATTTT	CASSYVTDTQYF
TRBV6-1	once	TRBJ2-2	-	TGTGCCAGCAGTGAAGTCGGCGGACCAACCGGGGAGCTGTTTTTT	CASSEVGGPTGELFF
TRBV7-9	-	TRBJ2-3	-	TGTGCCAGCAGCTTATACGGCTTGGGGGGCACAGATACGCAGTATTTT	CASSLYGLGGTDTQYF
TRBV28	-	TRBJ1-2	-	TGTGCCAGCAGTTTATCAGCCCCCTATGGCTACACCTTC	CASSLSAPYGYTF
TRBV14	-	TRBJ2-3	-	TGTGCCAGCAGCCGCCGACTTCGCACAGATACGCAGTATTTT	CASSRRLRTDTQYF
TRBV28	-	TRBJ1-2	-	TGTGCCAGCAGTCGTGCAGACTATGGCTACACCTTC	CASSRADYGYTF
TRBV28	-	TRBJ2-1	TRBD2	TGTGCCAGCAGTGTAGCGGGAGGGTACTACAATGAGCAGTTCTTC	CASSVAGGYYNEQFF
TRBV29-1	-	TRBJ1-1	TRBD1	TGCAGCGCGCCGGGACAGGGGCGCACTGAAGCTTTCTTT	CSAPGQGRTEAFF
TRBV11-2	-	TRBJ2-7	-	TGTGCCAGCAGCTTTGACCGCAGCTCCTACGAGCAGTACTTC	CASSFDRSSYEQYF
TRBV9	-	TRBJ2-7	TRBD1	TGTGCCAGCAGCGTAGCGCCCGGGACAGTGTCCTACGAGCAGTACTTC	CASSVAPGTVSYEQYF
TRBV11-3	many	TRBJ2-1	-	TGTGCCAGCAGCTTTCGCGGGACGAGCTCCTACAATGAGCAGTTCTTC	CASSFRGTSSYNEQFF
TRBV11-2	-	TRBJ1-4	-	TGTGCCAGCAGCTCTCCGGACGGAAAACTGTTTTTT	CASSSPDGKLFF
TRBV28	-	TRBJ2-7	TRBD1	TGTGCCAGCAGTTCTGGACAGGGGGGCGTGAAACAGTACTTC	CASSSGQGGVKQYF
TRBV9	-	TRBJ2-2	TRBD2	TGTGCCAGCAGCGTAAATAGCGGGAGTGGAGGAGGGATTACCGGGGAGCTGTTTTTT	CASSVNSGSGGGITGELFF
TRBV6-6	-	TRBJ2-5	-	TGTGCCAGCAGCTCCAGGGGAATCACCGAGACCCAGTACTTC	CASSSRGITETQYF
TRBV19	-	TRBJ2-2	TRBD1	TGTGCCAGTAGTGGACAGGGCAAGGCCGGGGAGCTGTTTTTT	CASSGQGKAGELFF
TRBV6-6	-	TRBJ1-1	-	TGTGCCAGCAGTAACCCTGGGGCTTTCTTT	CASSNPGAFF
TRBV30	-	TRBJ2-1	-	TGTGCCTGGAGTTCCTCGAGGGGATCCGGGGAGTTCTTC	CAWSSSRGSGEFF
TRBV11-3	-	TRBJ1-1	TRBD1	TGTGCCAGCAGCATGGACAGGGCCACTGAAGCTTTCTTT	CASSMDRATEAFF
TRBV5-1	-	TRBJ2-7	-	TGCGCCAGCAGGCTCACGGGTTCAAGCTCCTACGAGCAGTACTTC	CASRLTGSSSYEQYF
TRBV5-1	-	TRBJ1-4	-	TGCGCCAGCAGCTTGGGGGGAGGGCAAGATGAAAAACTGTTTTTT	CASSLGGGQDEKLFF
TRBV6-1	-	TRBJ2-1	TRBD2	TGTGCCAGCAGTGTGAGTCTAGCGGGCCCTAAGTTCTTC	CASSVSLAGPKFF
TRBV28	once	TRBJ2-3	-	TGTGCCAGCAGCCGAGCCCCCGGGACTCGAAACACAGATACGCAGTATTTT	CASSRAPGTRNTDTQYF
TRBV5-1	-	TRBJ2-3	TRBD2	TGCGCCAGCAGCCGCCGGACTAGCGGTTCCACAGATACGCAGTATTTT	CASSRRTSGSTDTQYF
TRBV29-1	-	TRBJ2-7	TRBD1	TGCAGCGTTGAAGTGACGGGACAGGGGGAGCAGTACTTC	CSVEVTGQGEQYF
TRBV18	-	TRBJ2-5	-	TGTGCCAGCTCATGGACATTTCAAGAGACCCAGTACTTC	CASSWTFQETQYF